The present TCR beta chain was sequenced within a study of cytomegalovirus exposure and HLA in healthy donors. Study information: Among the 300 to 450 genotyped donors, less than 85% were placed in the Caucasian-associated ancestry cluster. Notes on the study in general: Researchers had no immune exposure information except CMV serostatus available. A prior analysis recorded that most TCR beta V segments were productive about 90% or about 30% of the time. According to a later analysis, most TCR beta chains associated with CMV appeared HLA-restricted.

V was pared by 2 bases and J by 1 base, with 4 bases of the junction left unmatched. Germline V lookup: CDR1 SGDLS, CDR2 YYNGEE. This CDR3 has 16 amino acids. As for this clone: The target antigen is unknown.

The primer mix had 60 Vbeta and 13 Jbeta primers. Sequencing used immunoSEQ multiplex PCR; TCRdb keeps in-frame clones, though not all of them. The data hold fewer than 150,000 clones, with 70% observed a single time. V is TRBV9 and J is TRBJ2-1; 9 nucleotides agree with TRBD1. This TCR was sampled from a woman aged 25 to 39 in good health and CMV-seronegative. The sequencing sample was made of PBMCs. In DNA form, the CDR3 reads TGTGCCAGCAGCGTTGGACAGGGGAGGTCCTACAATGAGCAGTTCTTC. Encoded protein: CASSVGQGRSYNEQFF.